The 24 T cell receptor beta chains presented below share a single source sample, sequenced in a study of T cell responses to AZD1222 COVID-19 vaccine. Libraries were prepared by immunoSEQ multiplex PCR; TCRdb keeps only in-frame clonotypes and omits some of them. This table holds some 79,000 clones, approximately 85% found once. The source was peripheral blood, collected 28 days after the second AZD1222 dose. All receptors come from an adult who received the AZD1222 COVID-19 vaccine.

In DNA form, the CDR3 reads TGTGCCAGCAGCCAGATAGCGGGAGCTCGGGGGGAGCAGTACTTC. Translating it yields CASSQIAGARGEQYF. The chain employs TRBV3-1 (or the pseudogene TRBV3-2) and TRBJ2-7, with 9 bases fitting TRBD2. The V gene end was trimmed by 3 bases and the J gene end by 7 bases; junction bases not matched to a gene: 10. Germline-derived CDR1 and CDR2 are LGHDT and YNNKEL (reference sequence). The CDR3 spans 15 residues.

The V gene is TRBV7-8, the J gene TRBJ2-1; 13 positions match TRBD2. V shed 5 bases and J 9 bases; nucleotides not matched to a gene: 7. The CDR3 has 15 amino acids. CDR1 is SGHVS, CDR2 FQNEAQ, per germline. CDR3 nucleotides: TGTGCCAGCAGCGCCGGACTAGCGGGAGTACTTGAGCAGTTCTTC. Translated, it gives CASSAGLAGVLEQFF. Supplemented by reference TRBV7-8 and TRBJ2-1, the full variable domain reads GAGVSQSPRYKVAKRGQDVALRCDPISGHVSLFWYQQALGQGPEFLTYFQNEAQLDKSGLPSDRFFAERPEGSVSTLKIQRTQQEDSAVYLCASSAGLAGVLEQFFGPGTRLTVL.

The J gene is TRBJ2-5, the V gene TRBV7-3; D might be TRBD1 or TRBD2, each matching 5 bases. V lost 5 bases and J 8 bases, leaving 15 bases between the germline ends. The germline gives CDR1 SGHTA, CDR2 FQGTGA. The CDR3 covers 13 residues. CDR3 loop: CASSPGTSATQYF. For the CDR3, the DNA is TGTGCCAGCAGCCCTGGGACCTCGGCAACCCAGTACTTC.

The rearrangement uses TRBV6-5 and TRBJ1-3; possible D gene TRBD1, 5 bases. With 0 bases removed from V and 3 bases from J, the gap between germline ends came to 9 bases. Per germline, CDR1 MNHEY and CDR2 SVGAGI. The CDR3 length is 15 residues. The CDR3 is CASSYSAGGGNTIYF. The DNA for the CDR3 is TGTGCCAGCAGTTACTCAGCGGGGGGTGGAAACACCATATATTTT.

The chain links TRBV4-3 to TRBJ2-3, with D uncertain. The V end was cut by 0 bases, the J end by 0 bases, with 4 bases between. Germline V gene data show CDR1 as LGHNA and CDR2 as YSLEER. This CDR3 region has 14 residues. CDR3 sequence reads: CASSQEASTDTQYF. The DNA for the CDR3 is TGCGCCAGCAGCCAAGAAGCTAGCACAGATACGCAGTATTTT.

This chain joins TRBV5-4 and TRBJ1-1, with TRBD1 matching over 8 bases. Germline V gene data show CDR1 as SGHNT and CDR2 as YYREEE (reference sequence). The V gene end was trimmed by 0 bases and the J gene end by 4 bases; junction bases not matched to a gene: 2. CDR3 length: 14 amino acids. The DNA of the CDR3 is TGTGCCAGCAGCTTGGACAGGGGGGGCACTGAAGCTTTCTTT. This translates into CASSLDRGGTEAFF.

J is TRBJ2-1 and V is TRBV7-2; no definite D call. Germline lookup yields CDR1 SGHTA and CDR2 FQGNSA. The CDR3 loop spans 13 amino acids. Trimming shortened V by 0 bases and J by 6 bases, and 6 bases separated the two germline ends. In DNA form, the CDR3 reads TGTGCCAGCAGCTTAGCGTCGGGCAATGAGCAGTTCTTC. Translated, it gives CASSLASGNEQFF. Supplemented by reference TRBV7-2 and TRBJ2-1, the full variable domain reads GAGVSQSPSNKVTEKGKDVELRCDPISGHTALYWYRQSLGQGLEFLIYFQGNSAPDKSGLPSDRFSAERTGGSVSTLTIQRTQQEDSAVYLCASSLASGNEQFFGPGTRLTVL.

V and J are TRBV5-4 and TRBJ2-3, with 10 nucleotides matching TRBD2. This CDR3 spans 16 amino acids. V lost 2 bases and J lost 6; bases outside the gene matches: 9. Germline CDR1 SGHNT, CDR2 YYREEE (reference sequence). The CDR3 DNA is TGTGCCAGCAGCTTATCTAGCGGGGGACAACTTGATACGCAGTATTTT. It is translated as CASSLSSGGQLDTQYF.

The V call is TRBV6-2 or TRBV6-3, the J call TRBJ1-2, with TRBD1 matching over 9 bases. The CDR3 runs to 15 residues. Germline-derived CDR1 and CDR2 are MNHEY and SVGEGT. V lost 0 bases to trimming and J lost 4 bases; unmatched junction nucleotides: 3. CDR3: CASSYSADRGYGYTF. The CDR3 DNA is TGTGCCAGCAGTTACTCTGCGGACAGGGGCTATGGCTACACCTTC.

The chain combines TRBV5-1 with TRBJ1-2; D gene uncertain. The CDR3 is 15 amino acids. Trimming pared 4 bases from V and 0 bases from J, leaving 13 bases between. From germline, CDR1 is SGHRS and CDR2 YFSETQ. The CDR3 is CASSPDLGTNYGYTF. The DNA for the CDR3 is TGCGCCAGCAGCCCGGACCTCGGGACTAACTATGGCTACACCTTC.

This chain uses TRBV11-3 with TRBJ2-1; either TRBD1 or TRBD2 may supply D (5 bases each). This CDR3 contains 14 residues. The V end was cut by 3 bases, the J end by 8 bases, with 14 bases between. CDR1 is SGHNT, CDR2 YENEEA, per germline. The CDR3 DNA follows: TGTGCCAGCAGCTTTGGGGGAACAAGGGATGAGCAGTTCTTC. Translated: CASSFGGTRDEQFF.

V and J are TRBV29-1 and TRBJ1-4; maybe TRBD1 (5 bases). V was clipped by 5 bases and J by 7 bases, with 17 bases between them. The CDR3 is 14 residues long. CDR1 is SQVTM and CDR2 is ANQGSEA in the germline V gene. The DNA of the CDR3 is TGCAGCGTTCTAATACAGGATCAATTTGAAAAACTGTTTTTT. This encodes CSVLIQDQFEKLFF.

This chain joins TRBV12-5 and TRBJ1-2, with 11 bases identical to TRBD1. CDR3 length: 16 residues. V trimming: 5 bases; J trimming: 2 bases; junction bases outside the gene matches: 7. The germline gives CDR1 LGHNT, CDR2 FRNRAP. The CDR3 bases are TGTGCTAGTGGTCGGGTGGGACAGGGGGGAAACTATGGCTACACCTTC. Translated: CASGRVGQGGNYGYTF.

A few counts support this clone. The CDR3 DNA sequence: TGTGCCAGCCCTCCCCCCACAGGGGCCTACAATGAGCAGTTCTTC. This gives the protein CASPPPTGAYNEQFF. The rearrangement links TRBV28 to TRBJ2-1; TRBD1 agrees at 7 bases. The CDR3 contains 15 residues. V was pared by 8 bases and J by 2 bases, with 9 bases of the junction left unmatched. CDR1 and CDR2 (germline): MDHEN, SYDVKM.

The V and J genes are TRBV3-1 (or the pseudogene TRBV3-2) and TRBJ2-3, with TRBD2 matching over 7 bases. Germline V gene data show CDR1 as LGHDT and CDR2 as YNNKEL (reference sequence). Trimming removed 0 bases from V and 9 bases from J; junction bases left unmatched: 6. This CDR3 comprises 14 residues. In DNA, the CDR3 is TGTGCCAGCAGCCAAGAGGGTAGGGGAGGGACGCAGTATTTT. It translates to CASSQEGRGGTQYF.

The chain links TRBV21-1 to TRBJ1-2. TRBV21-1 is flagged as a pseudogene. The CDR3 extends over 19 amino acids. The CDR3 is CASSRIKAAGYSSLYGYTF. The CDR3 DNA follows: TGTGCCAGCAGCCGGATTAAGGCGGCAGGATATTCGAGTCTTTATGGCTACACCTTC.

The V and J genes are TRBV5-1 and TRBJ1-3; the match to TRBD1 covers 10 bases. The V segment lost 0 bases and the J segment 4 bases; nucleotides outside the gene matches: 4. The V gene's germline CDR1 is SGHRS and CDR2 YFSETQ. The CDR3 sequence is 16 residues long. The DNA of the CDR3 is TGCGCCAGCAGCTTGGGGGACAGGGGAATAGGAAACACCATATATTTT. It translates to CASSLGDRGIGNTIYF.

The chain joins TRBV12-3 or TRBV12-4 to TRBJ1-5, with a tentative D call TRBD1 (6 bases). V was cut by 2 bases and J by 4 bases, with 6 bases left in between. There are 13 residues in the CDR3. The CDR3 is CASSLTGNQPQHF. CDR3 DNA sequence: TGTGCCAGCAGTTTAACAGGGAATCAGCCCCAGCATTTT.

This clone occurred once. The genes are TRBV10-3 and TRBJ2-1; D uncertain. Germline assignment: CDR1 ENHRY and CDR2 SYGVKD. The CDR3 loop spans 11 amino acids. The V gene lost 3 bases and the J gene lost 8 bases, with 5 bases spanning the gap. The CDR3 DNA follows: TGTGCCATCAGTGATAGGGATGAGCAGTTCTTC. It encodes CAISDRDEQFF.

The CDR3 spells CASSYRDFYNEQFF. The CDR3 nucleotides read TGTGCCAGCAGCTACCGGGACTTCTACAATGAGCAGTTCTTC. The chain couples TRBV11-2 to TRBJ2-1; D perhaps matches TRBD2 (6 bases). There are 14 residues in the CDR3. V lost 4 bases, J lost 3 bases, and 10 bases lay in between. Germline CDR1 reads SGHAT; CDR2 reads FQNNGV.

Only a few counts were recorded for this clone. V and J are TRBV6-2 or TRBV6-3 and TRBJ2-2; D unclear. Deletions cut 2 bases from V and 1 base from J, with 5 bases between. CDR1 and CDR2 (germline): MNHEY, SVGEGT. This CDR3 region has 14 residues. CDR3 sequence: CASSYGMNTGELFF. The CDR3 region has the DNA TGTGCCAGCAGTTACGGGATGAACACCGGGGAGCTGTTTTTT.

This chain connects TRBV3-1 (or the pseudogene TRBV3-2) to TRBJ2-5; 9 positions agree with TRBD1. V trimming: 3 bases; J trimming: 2 bases; junction bases outside the gene matches: 10. The CDR3 runs 17 residues. Germline V CDR1 and CDR2: LGHDT, YNNKEL (reference sequence). CDR3 region: CASSQVTGQGRQETQYF. The DNA for the CDR3 is TGTGCCAGCAGCCAGGTTACTGGACAGGGGAGACAAGAGACCCAGTACTTC.

The sample holds a few counts of this clone. The gene calls are TRBV27 and TRBJ1-5; 9 bases are shared with TRBD1. Germline-derived CDR1 and CDR2 are MNHEY and SMNVEV (reference sequence). This CDR3 has 15 amino acids. The V segment lost 4 bases and the J segment 7 bases; nucleotides outside the gene matches: 8. CDR3 protein: CASSSRQGGYQPQHF. The CDR3 nucleotides read TGTGCCAGCAGTTCCCGACAGGGGGGGTACCAGCCCCAGCATTTT.

The V call is TRBV7-2, the J call TRBJ2-5; D is possibly TRBD2 (7 bases). V was cut by 5 bases and J by 2 bases, with 15 bases left in between. Germline V gene data show CDR1 as SGHTA and CDR2 as FQGNSA. The CDR3 totals 15 residues. CDR3 bases: TGTGCCAGCAGCCACATACAGGGAGGGCAAGAGACCCAGTACTTC. Amino acid sequence: CASSHIQGGQETQYF.